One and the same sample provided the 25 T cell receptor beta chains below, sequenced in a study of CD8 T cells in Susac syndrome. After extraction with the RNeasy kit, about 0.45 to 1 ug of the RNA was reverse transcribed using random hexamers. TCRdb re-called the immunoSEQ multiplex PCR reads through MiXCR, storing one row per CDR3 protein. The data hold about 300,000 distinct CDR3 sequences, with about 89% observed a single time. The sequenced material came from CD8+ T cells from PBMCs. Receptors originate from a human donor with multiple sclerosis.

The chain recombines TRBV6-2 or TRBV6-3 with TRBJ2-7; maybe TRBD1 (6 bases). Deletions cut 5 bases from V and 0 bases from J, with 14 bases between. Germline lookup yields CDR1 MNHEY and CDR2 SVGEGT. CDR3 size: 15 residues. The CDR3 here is CASSTRQVFSYEQYF. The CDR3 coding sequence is TGTGCCAGCAGTACCCGACAGGTGTTCTCCTACGAGCAGTACTTC.

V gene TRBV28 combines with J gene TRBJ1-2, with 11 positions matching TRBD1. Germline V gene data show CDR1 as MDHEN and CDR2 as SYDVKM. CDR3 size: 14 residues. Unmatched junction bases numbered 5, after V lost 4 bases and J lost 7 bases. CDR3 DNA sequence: TGTGCCAGCAGTTCCCTCGGGACAGGGGGTGGCTACACCTTC. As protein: CASSSLGTGGGYTF.

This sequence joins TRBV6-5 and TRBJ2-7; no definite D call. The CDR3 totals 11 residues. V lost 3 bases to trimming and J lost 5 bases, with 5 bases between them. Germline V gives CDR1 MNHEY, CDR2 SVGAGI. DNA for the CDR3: TGTGCCAGCAGTTATATCAACGAGCAGTACTTC. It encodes CASSYINEQYF.

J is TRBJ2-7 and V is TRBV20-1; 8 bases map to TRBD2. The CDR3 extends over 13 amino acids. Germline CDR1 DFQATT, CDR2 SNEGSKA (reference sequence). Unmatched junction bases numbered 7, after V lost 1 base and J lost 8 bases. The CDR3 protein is CSARVVAGGKQYF. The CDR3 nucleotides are TGCAGTGCTAGAGTTGTCGCGGGGGGTAAGCAGTACTTC.

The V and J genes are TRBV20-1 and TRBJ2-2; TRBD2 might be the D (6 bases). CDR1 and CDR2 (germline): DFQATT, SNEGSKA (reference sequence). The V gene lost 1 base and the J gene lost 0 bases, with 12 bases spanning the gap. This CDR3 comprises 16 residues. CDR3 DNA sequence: TGCAGTGCTAGAGGGTGGGAGGTGGCGAACACCGGGGAGCTGTTTTTT. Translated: CSARGWEVANTGELFF.

The CDR3 is CASSQDWRGVVAKNIQYF. The CDR3 bases are TGCGCCAGCAGCCAAGATTGGAGGGGTGTTGTGGCCAAAAACATTCAGTACTTC. V gene TRBV4-3 combines with J gene TRBJ2-4, with D tentatively TRBD2 (6 bases). Deletions cut 0 bases from V and 1 base from J, with 16 bases between. This CDR3 region has 18 residues. CDR1 is LGHNA and CDR2 is YSLEER in the germline V gene.

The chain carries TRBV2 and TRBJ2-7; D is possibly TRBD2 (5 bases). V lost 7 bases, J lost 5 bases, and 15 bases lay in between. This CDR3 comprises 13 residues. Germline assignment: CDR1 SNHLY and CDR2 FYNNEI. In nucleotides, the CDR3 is TGTGCCAGCATCGGACTTGCCCGGGACGAGCAGTACTTC. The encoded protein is CASIGLARDEQYF.

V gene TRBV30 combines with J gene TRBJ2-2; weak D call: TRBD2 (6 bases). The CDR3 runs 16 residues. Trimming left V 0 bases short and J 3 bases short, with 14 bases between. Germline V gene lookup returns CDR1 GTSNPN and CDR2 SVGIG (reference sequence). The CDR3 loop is CAWSVLLAQDTGELFF. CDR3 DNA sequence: TGTGCCTGGAGTGTACTACTAGCTCAAGACACCGGGGAGCTGTTTTTT. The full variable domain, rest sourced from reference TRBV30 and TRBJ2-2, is SQTIHQWPATLVQPVGSPLSLECTVEGTSNPNLYWYRQAAGRGLQLLFYSVGIGQISSEVPQNLSASRPQDRQFILSSKKLLLSDSGFYLCAWSVLLAQDTGELFFGEGSRLTVL.

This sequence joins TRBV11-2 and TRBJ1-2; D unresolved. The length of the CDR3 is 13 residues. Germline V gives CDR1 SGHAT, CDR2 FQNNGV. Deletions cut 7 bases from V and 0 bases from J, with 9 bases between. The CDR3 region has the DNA TGTGCCAGCACCCCTACCCCTAACTATGGCTACACCTTC. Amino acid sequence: CASTPTPNYGYTF.

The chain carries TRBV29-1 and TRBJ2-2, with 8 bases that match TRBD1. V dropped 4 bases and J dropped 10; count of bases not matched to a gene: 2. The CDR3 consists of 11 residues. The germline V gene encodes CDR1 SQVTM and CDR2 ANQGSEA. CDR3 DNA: TGCAGCGTTGGACAGGGGTTGGAGCTGTTTTTT. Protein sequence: CSVGQGLELFF.

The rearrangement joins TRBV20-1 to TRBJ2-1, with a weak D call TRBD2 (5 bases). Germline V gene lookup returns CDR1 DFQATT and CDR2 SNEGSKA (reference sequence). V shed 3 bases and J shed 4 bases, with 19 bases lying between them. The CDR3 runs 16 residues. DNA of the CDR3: TGCAGTGCTAGCGGGAACGGTCGGGTCATTTACAATGAGCAGTTCTTC. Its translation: CSASGNGRVIYNEQFF.

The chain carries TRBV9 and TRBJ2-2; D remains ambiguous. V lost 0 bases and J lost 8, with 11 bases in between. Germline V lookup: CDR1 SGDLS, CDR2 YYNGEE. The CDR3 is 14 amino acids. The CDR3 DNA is TGTGCCAGCAGCGTAGACGGCGCGATGGGGGAGCTGTTTTTT. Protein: CASSVDGAMGELFF.

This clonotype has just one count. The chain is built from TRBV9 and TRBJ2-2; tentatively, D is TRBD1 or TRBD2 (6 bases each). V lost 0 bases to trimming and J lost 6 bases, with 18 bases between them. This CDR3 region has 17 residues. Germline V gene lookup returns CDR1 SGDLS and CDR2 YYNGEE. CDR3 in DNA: TGTGCCAGCAGCGTAGCCTTCGGAGGGGGAATCGCCGGGGAGCTGTTTTTT. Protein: CASSVAFGGGIAGELFF.

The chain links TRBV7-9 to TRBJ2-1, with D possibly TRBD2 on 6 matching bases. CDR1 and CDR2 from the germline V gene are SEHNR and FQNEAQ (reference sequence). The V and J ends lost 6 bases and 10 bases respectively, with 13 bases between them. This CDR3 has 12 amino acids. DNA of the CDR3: TGTGCCAGCAGGACAGAGGGAGGAGAGCAGTTCTTC. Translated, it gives CASRTEGGEQFF.

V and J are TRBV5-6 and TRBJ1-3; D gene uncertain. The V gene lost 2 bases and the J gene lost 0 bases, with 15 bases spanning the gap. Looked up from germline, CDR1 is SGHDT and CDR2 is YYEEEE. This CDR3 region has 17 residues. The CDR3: CASSFYPDFSSGNTIYF. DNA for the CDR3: TGTGCCAGCAGCTTTTACCCGGACTTCAGCTCTGGAAACACCATATATTTT.

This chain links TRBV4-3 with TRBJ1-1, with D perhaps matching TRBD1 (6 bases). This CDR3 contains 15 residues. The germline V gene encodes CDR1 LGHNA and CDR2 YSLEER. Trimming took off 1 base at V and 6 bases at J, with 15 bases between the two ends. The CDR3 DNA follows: TGCGCCAGCAGCCAAGGAGTTTCAGGGGACGCTGAAGCTTTCTTT. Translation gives CASSQGVSGDAEAFF.

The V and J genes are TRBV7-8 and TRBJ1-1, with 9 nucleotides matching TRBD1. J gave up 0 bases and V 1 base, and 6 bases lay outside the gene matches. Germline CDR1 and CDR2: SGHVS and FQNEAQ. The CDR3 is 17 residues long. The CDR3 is CASSLGGGQGMNTEAFF. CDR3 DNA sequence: TGTGCCAGCAGCTTAGGTGGCGGACAGGGGATGAACACTGAAGCTTTCTTT.

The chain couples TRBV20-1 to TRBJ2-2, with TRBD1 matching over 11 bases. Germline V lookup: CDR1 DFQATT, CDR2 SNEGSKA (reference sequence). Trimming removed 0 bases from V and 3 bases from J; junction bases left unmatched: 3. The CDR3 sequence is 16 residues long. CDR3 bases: TGCAGTGCTAGAGATCGGGACAGGGGGGACACCGGGGAGCTGTTTTTT. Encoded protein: CSARDRDRGDTGELFF.

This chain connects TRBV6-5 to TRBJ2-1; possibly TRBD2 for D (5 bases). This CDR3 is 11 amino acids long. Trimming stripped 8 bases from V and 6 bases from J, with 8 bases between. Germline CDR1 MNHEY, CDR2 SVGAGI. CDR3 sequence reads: CASELGNEQFF. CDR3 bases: TGTGCCAGCGAACTAGGCAATGAGCAGTTCTTC.

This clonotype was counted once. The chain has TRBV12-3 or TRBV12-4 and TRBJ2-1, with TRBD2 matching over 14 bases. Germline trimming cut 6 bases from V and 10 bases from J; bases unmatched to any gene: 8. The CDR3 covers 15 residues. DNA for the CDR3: TGTGCCAGCAGCTTGGGACTAGCGGGAGCGATGGAGCAGTTCTTC. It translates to CASSLGLAGAMEQFF.

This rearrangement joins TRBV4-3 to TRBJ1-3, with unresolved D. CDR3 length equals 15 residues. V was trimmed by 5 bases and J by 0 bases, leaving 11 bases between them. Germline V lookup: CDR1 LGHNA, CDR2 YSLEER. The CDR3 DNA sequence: TGCGCCAGCAGCATCGGGCAGGCCTCTGGAAACACCATATATTTT. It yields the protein CASSIGQASGNTIYF.

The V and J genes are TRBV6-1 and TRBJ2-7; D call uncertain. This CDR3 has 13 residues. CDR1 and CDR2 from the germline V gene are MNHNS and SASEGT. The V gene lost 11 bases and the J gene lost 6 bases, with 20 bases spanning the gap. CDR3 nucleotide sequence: TGTGCCGCGGACGGCCGGGCCTCCGCCGAGCAGTACTTC. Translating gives CAADGRASAEQYF.

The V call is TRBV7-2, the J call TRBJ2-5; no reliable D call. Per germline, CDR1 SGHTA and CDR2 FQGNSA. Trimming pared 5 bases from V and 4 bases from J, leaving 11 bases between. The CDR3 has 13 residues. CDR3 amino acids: CASSPDWGETQYF. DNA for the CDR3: TGTGCCAGCAGCCCCGATTGGGGAGAGACCCAGTACTTC.

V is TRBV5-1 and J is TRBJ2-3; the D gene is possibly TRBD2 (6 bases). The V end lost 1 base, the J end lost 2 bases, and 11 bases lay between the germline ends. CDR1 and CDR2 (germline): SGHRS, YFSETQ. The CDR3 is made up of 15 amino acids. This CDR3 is CASSLFTGATDTQYF. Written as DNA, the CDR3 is TGCGCCAGCAGCTTGTTTACGGGAGCCACAGATACGCAGTATTTT.

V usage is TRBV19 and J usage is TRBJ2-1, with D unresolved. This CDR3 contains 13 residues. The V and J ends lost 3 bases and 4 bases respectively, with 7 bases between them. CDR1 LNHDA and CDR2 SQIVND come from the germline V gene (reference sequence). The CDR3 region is CASSMDGYNEQFF. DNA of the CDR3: TGTGCCAGTAGTATGGACGGTTACAATGAGCAGTTCTTC.